These 5 T cell receptor beta chains originate from one sample sequenced in a study of OX40 agonist ivuxolimab in advanced cancers. The repertoire was sequenced with immunoSEQ multiplex PCR; TCRdb's copy has only in-frame clones and lacks some. Among 60,000 to 65,000 clones listed, approximately 81% were seen once. Sequenced material: CD4+ or CD8+ T cells sorted from blood, taken in a trial of the OX40 agonist ivuxolimab. The receptors shown here come from an adult with an advanced solid tumor such as melanoma, head and neck, liver or kidney cancer.

The CDR3 DNA reads TGTGCCAGCTCAGGGTGGGGACAGGAAACCAGTGGCTACACCTTC. It codes for CASSGWGQETSGYTF. The chain joins TRBV18 to TRBJ1-2, with 8 positions matching TRBD1. This CDR3 is 15 amino acids long. Germline values: CDR1 KGHSH, CDR2 LQKENI. The trim removed 5 bases at V and 7 bases at J, leaving 12 bases unmatched.

The CDR3 reads CATRTSDETQYF. The CDR3 DNA reads as TGTGCCACCCGGACTAGCGATGAGACCCAGTACTTC. The chain joins TRBV10-3 to TRBJ2-5; 9 bases align to TRBD2. The germline CDR1 and CDR2 sequences are ENHRY and SYGVKD. This CDR3 contains 12 residues. The V gene end was trimmed by 10 bases and the J gene end by 5 bases; junction bases not matched to a gene: 5.

V and J are TRBV4-3 and TRBJ2-7; 10 nucleotides agree with TRBD2. There are 16 residues in the CDR3. V gave up 0 bases and J gave up 5 bases; unmatched junction bases: 7. Germline V lookup: CDR1 LGHNA, CDR2 YSLEER. The CDR3 reads CASSQDLSSGRNEQYF. The CDR3 DNA reads TGCGCCAGCAGCCAAGATCTTTCTAGCGGGAGAAACGAGCAGTACTTC.

CDR3 region: CASSVSGFDYTF. The CDR3 nucleotides are TGTGCCAGCAGTGTGTCGGGGTTTGACTACACCTTC. The genes are TRBV2 and TRBJ1-2; D call uncertain. The V end lost 4 bases, the J end lost 10 bases, and 13 bases lay between the germline ends. The CDR3 contains 12 residues. The germline CDR1 and CDR2 sequences are SNHLY and FYNNEI.

This chain uses TRBV7-9 with TRBJ1-1; D perhaps matches TRBD1 (5 bases). V lost 5 bases to trimming and J lost 1 base, with 8 bases between them. This CDR3 spans 13 amino acids. Germline values: CDR1 SEHNR, CDR2 FQNEAQ (reference sequence). This CDR3 is CASSRTGNTEAFF. The CDR3 DNA sequence: TGTGCCAGCAGCCGTACAGGGAACACTGAAGCTTTCTTT.